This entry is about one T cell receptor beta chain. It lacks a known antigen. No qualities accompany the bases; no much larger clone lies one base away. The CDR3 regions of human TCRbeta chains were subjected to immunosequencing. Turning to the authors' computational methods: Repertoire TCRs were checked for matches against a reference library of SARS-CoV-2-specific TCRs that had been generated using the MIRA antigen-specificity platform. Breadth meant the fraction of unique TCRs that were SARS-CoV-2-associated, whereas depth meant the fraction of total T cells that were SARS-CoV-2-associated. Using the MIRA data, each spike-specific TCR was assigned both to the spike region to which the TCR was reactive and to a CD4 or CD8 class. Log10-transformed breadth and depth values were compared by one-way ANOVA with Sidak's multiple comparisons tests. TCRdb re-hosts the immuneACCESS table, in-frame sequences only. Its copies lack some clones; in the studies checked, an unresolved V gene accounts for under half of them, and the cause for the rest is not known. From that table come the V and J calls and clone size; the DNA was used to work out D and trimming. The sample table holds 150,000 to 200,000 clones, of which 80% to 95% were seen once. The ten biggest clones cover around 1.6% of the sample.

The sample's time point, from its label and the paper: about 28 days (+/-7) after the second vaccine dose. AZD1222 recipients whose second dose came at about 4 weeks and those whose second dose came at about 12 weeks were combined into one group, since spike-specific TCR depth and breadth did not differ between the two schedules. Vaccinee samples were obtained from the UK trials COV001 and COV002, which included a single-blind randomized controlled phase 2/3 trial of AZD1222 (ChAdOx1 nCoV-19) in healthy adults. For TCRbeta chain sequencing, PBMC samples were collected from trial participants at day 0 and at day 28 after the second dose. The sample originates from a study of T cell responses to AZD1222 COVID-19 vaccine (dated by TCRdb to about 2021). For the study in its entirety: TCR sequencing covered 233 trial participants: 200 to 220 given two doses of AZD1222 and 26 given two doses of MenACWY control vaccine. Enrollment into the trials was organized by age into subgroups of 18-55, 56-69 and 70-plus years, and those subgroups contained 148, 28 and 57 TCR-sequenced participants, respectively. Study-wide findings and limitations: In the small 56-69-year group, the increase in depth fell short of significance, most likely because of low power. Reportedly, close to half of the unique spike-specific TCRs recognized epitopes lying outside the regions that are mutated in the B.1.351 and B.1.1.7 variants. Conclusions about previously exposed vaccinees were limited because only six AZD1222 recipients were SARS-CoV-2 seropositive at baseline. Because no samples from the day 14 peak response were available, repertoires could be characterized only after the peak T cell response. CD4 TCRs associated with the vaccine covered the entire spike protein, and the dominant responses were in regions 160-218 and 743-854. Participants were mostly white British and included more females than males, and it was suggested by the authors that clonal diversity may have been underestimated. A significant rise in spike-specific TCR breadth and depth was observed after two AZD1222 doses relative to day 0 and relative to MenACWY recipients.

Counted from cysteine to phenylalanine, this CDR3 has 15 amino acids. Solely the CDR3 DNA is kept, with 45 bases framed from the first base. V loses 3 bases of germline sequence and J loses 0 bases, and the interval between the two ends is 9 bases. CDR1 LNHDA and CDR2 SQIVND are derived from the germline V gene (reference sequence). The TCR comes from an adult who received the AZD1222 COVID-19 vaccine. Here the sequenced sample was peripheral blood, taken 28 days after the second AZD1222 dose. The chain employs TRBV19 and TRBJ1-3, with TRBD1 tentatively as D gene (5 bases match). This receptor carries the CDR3 CASSMGGTSGNTIYF. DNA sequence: TGTGCCAGTAGTATGGGGGGGACCTCTGGAAACACCATATATTTT.